The next 13 T cell receptor beta chains were all read from a single sample in a study of blood T cells in healthy people across ages. Sample-barcoded 5' priming and a J-beta primer mix drove a second PCR of about 6 to 11 cycles. TCRdb reprocessed the 5' RACE reads via MiXCR and lists one record per CDR3 protein. The sample consists of approximately 1.5 million distinct CDR3 sequences, approximately 43% of them appearing once. The specimen was blood. The receptors originated from a woman aged 18-29 years in good health.

This clonotype was detected once. Because the CDR3 is missing its conserved closing phenylalanine or tryptophan, this is likely a read error. V is TRBV10-3 and J is TRBJ2-7, with 9 positions matching TRBD1. The CDR3 spans 15 residues. V gave up 3 bases and J gave up 0 bases; unmatched junction bases: 3. Germline V lookup: CDR1 ENHRY, CDR2 SYGVKD. The CDR3 region has the DNA TGTGCCATCAGTGACAGGGACAGGGTCTCCTACGAGCAGTACTCC. It specifies CAISDRDRVSYEQYS.

Only a few counts were recorded for this clonotype. The CDR3 DNA follows: TGCAGTGCTAGTAATCCCCAGCGGGGGGGCCTTAAAGATACGCAGTATTTT. This translates into CSASNPQRGGLKDTQYF. The V and J genes are TRBV20-1 and TRBJ2-3, with 10 bases that match TRBD2. Germline V gene lookup returns CDR1 DFQATT and CDR2 SNEGSKA (reference sequence). The CDR3 has 17 amino acids. Trimming cost V 3 bases and J 5 bases; bases outside gene matches: 14.

This clonotype has ten or more counts. This chain connects TRBV6-2 or TRBV6-3 to TRBJ2-7; 7 positions match TRBD2. The germline CDR1 and CDR2 sequences are MNHEY and SVGEGT. CDR3 length equals 14 residues. The V and J ends lost 6 bases and 4 bases, in that order; junction bases with no gene match: 9. The CDR3 DNA reads TGTGCCAGCAGCTACGGACTAGGTGCTTACGAGCAGTACTTC. Protein sequence: CASSYGLGAYEQYF.

This clonotype has more than one count but fewer than ten. This chain joins TRBV4-1 and TRBJ1-1; D call uncertain. The CDR3 sequence is 15 residues long. V dropped 0 bases and J dropped 3 bases, with 11 bases sitting between them. Germline values: CDR1 MGHRA, CDR2 YSYEKL. CDR3 nucleotide sequence: TGCGCCAGCAGCCAAGAGGGGTTGGAGGACACTGAAGCTTTCTTT. Its translation: CASSQEGLEDTEAFF.

This clonotype was detected a few times. J is TRBJ1-2 and V is TRBV12-3 or TRBV12-4; D is possibly TRBD1 (5 bases). Deletions cut 3 bases from V and 2 bases from J, with 10 bases between. The CDR3 is 14 amino acids. Here the CDR3 DNA reads TGTGCCAGCAGTTTCGAGGGGAACAACTATGGCTACACCTTC. Its protein product is CASSFEGNNYGYTF.

The chain carries TRBV10-3 and TRBJ2-7, with D possibly TRBD1 on 7 matching bases. Trimming left V 2 bases short and J 6 bases short, with 20 bases between. CDR1 is ENHRY and CDR2 is SYGVKD in the germline V gene. The CDR3 runs 16 residues. CDR3 sequence (DNA): TGTGCCATCAGTGAGAACCCAGGGGGGTTGAACTCCGAGCAGTACTTC. Translated: CAISENPGGLNSEQYF.

The chain carries TRBV2 and TRBJ2-5; unclear D gene. The J call may be faulty, since TRBJ2-1 better matches the DNA end. The V gene's germline CDR1 is SNHLY and CDR2 FYNNEI. This CDR3 is 15 amino acids long. CDR3 coding DNA: TGTGCCAGCAGTGATCTGGAGATGAGGCAAGAGACCCAGTTCTTC. Residues: CASSDLEMRQETQFF.

This clonotype was seen only once. The chain carries TRBV18 and TRBJ1-1; no clear D gene. The CDR3 is 17 residues long. V was trimmed by 3 bases and J by 2 bases, leaving 19 bases between them. Germline CDR1 and CDR2: KGHSH and LQKENI. Written as DNA, the CDR3 is TGTGCCAGCTCACCTATCGGCGGATTAAAAATAAACACTGAAGCTTTCTTT. Amino acids: CASSPIGGLKINTEAFF.

V usage is TRBV14 and J usage is TRBJ1-1, with 8 bases matching TRBD1. Germline CDR1 and CDR2: SGHDN and FVKESK. After removal of 1 base from V and 2 bases from J, the junction contained 3 bases not matched to a gene. The CDR3 is 15 residues long. CDR3 protein: CASSQAGQENTEAFF. CDR3 in DNA: TGTGCCAGCAGCCAAGCGGGACAGGAAAACACTGAAGCTTTCTTT.

This chain connects TRBV9 to TRBJ2-5, with D uncertain. V lost 8 bases and J lost 6, with 8 bases in between. In germline, CDR1 is SGDLS, CDR2 YYNGEE. The CDR3 loop spans 10 amino acids. This chain's CDR3 is CARPTKTQYF. The CDR3 nucleotides are TGTGCCAGGCCAACCAAGACCCAGTACTTC. Full variable domain (missing parts from reference TRBV9 and TRBJ2-5): DSGVTQTPKHLITATGQRVTLRCSPRSGDLSVYWYQQSLDQGLQFLIQYYNGEERAKGNILERFSAQQFPDLHSELNLSSLELGDSALYFCARPTKTQYFGPGTRLLVL.

This clonotype has only a few counts. This chain joins TRBV28 and TRBJ1-5; unclear D gene. CDR1 and CDR2 (germline): MDHEN, SYDVKM. This CDR3 has 14 amino acids. The V and J ends lost 5 bases and 1 base respectively, with 9 bases between them. The CDR3 reads CASSPMNSNQPQHF. The CDR3 DNA reads TGTGCCAGCAGTCCTATGAACAGCAATCAGCCCCAGCATTTT.

This clonotype was observed a few times. J is TRBJ1-2 and V is TRBV6-5; maybe TRBD1 (6 bases). The CDR3 consists of 15 residues. V lost 0 bases to trimming and J lost 8 bases, with 16 bases between them. The germline V gene has CDR1 MNHEY and CDR2 SVGAGI. The CDR3 here is CASSYSTGGGRGYTF. The CDR3 region has the DNA TGTGCCAGCAGTTACTCGACAGGTGGGGGGCGCGGCTACACCTTC.

The chain uses TRBV20-1 and TRBJ2-7; TRBD2 aligns across 8 bases. Germline assignment: CDR1 DFQATT and CDR2 SNEGSKA (reference sequence). The CDR3 covers 14 residues. The J segment lost 3 bases and the V segment lost 6 bases, leaving 10 bases of the junction unmatched. The CDR3 nucleotides are TGCAGTGCCCCCCTAGCGGGTTCCTTCTACGAGCAGTACTTC. Protein: CSAPLAGSFYEQYF.